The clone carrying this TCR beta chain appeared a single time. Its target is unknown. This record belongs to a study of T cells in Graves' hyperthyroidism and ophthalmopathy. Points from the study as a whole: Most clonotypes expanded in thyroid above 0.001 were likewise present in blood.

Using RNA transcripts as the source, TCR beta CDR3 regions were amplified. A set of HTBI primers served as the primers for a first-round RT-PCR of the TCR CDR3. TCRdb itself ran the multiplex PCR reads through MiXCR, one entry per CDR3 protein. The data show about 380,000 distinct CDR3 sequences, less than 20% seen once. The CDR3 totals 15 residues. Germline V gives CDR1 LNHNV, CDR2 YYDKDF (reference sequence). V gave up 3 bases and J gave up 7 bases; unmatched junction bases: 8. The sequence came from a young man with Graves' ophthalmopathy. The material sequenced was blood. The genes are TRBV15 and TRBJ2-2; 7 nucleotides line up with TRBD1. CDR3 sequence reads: CATSRGDSTSGELFF. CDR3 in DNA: TGTGCCACCAGCAGGGGGGACAGTACTAGCGGGGAGCTGTTTTTT.